What follows are 24 T cell receptor beta chains derived from one specimen sequenced in a study of control samples from healthy donors and cancer patients. The method was immunoSEQ multiplex PCR; TCRdb's version includes in-frame clones alone and lacks a portion of them. The data hold some 110,000 clones, with under 90% observed a single time. What was sequenced was blood. The receptor source for this set is a woman in her forties or fifties in good health.

V and J are TRBV3-1 (or the pseudogene TRBV3-2) and TRBJ1-2, with D unclear. The CDR3 length is 10 residues. Trimming stripped 4 bases from V and 8 bases from J, with 5 bases between. CDR1 and CDR2 from the germline V gene are LGHDT and YNNKEL (reference sequence). In DNA, the CDR3 is TGTGCCAGCAGCCCCCCGGGCTACACCTTC. Its translation is CASSPPGYTF.

In its sample, this clone was seen once. This rearrangement joins TRBV2 to TRBJ1-1, with D hard to call. Germline loops: CDR1 SNHLY, CDR2 FYNNEI. The CDR3 contains 13 residues. Trimming cost V 1 base and J 2 bases, with 5 bases left between them. As DNA, the CDR3 is TGTGCCAGCAGTGAAGTCGGAAACACTGAAGCTTTCTTT. This translates into CASSEVGNTEAFF.

The V call is TRBV7-6, the J call TRBJ1-1, with D possibly matching TRBD1 (5 bases). From germline, CDR1 is SGHVS and CDR2 FNYEAQ. Trimming removed 1 base from V and 5 bases from J, with 14 bases in between. The CDR3 loop spans 15 amino acids. CDR3 amino acids: CASSLGAGRVTEAFF. The CDR3 DNA sequence: TGTGCCAGCAGCTTAGGTGCAGGGAGGGTTACTGAAGCTTTCTTT.

The chain recombines TRBV11-2 with TRBJ2-7; 9 bases map to TRBD1. The CDR3 totals 18 residues. Germline loops: CDR1 SGHAT, CDR2 FQNNGV. With 5 bases clipped from V and 2 bases from J, the junction kept 16 bases outside the gene matches. This chain's CDR3 is CASSPLGRRQGVTYEQYF. DNA for the CDR3: TGTGCCAGCAGCCCCCTAGGGCGCAGACAGGGGGTAACCTACGAGCAGTACTTC.

This clone has just one count. The J gene is TRBJ2-1, the V gene TRBV27, with D possibly being TRBD2 (5 bases). The germline gives CDR1 MNHEY, CDR2 SMNVEV (reference sequence). This CDR3 has 16 amino acids. With 5 bases removed from V and 2 bases from J, the gap between germline ends came to 16 bases. In DNA form, the CDR3 reads TGTGCCAGCAGTATCCGCCTGGGAGTCGCCTACAATGAGCAGTTCTTC. It codes for CASSIRLGVAYNEQFF.

The V gene is TRBV19, the J gene TRBJ2-1, with 9 bases that match TRBD2. Unmatched junction bases numbered 4, after V lost 5 bases and J lost 5 bases. This CDR3 comprises 14 residues. The germline gives CDR1 LNHDA, CDR2 SQIVND (reference sequence). The CDR3, as DNA: TGTGCCAGTAGTGCCGGGACTAGCAACAATGAGCAGTTCTTC. Translation: CASSAGTSNNEQFF.

This clone has more than one count but fewer than ten. The chain joins TRBV11-2 to TRBJ1-3; D uncertain. In germline, CDR1 is SGHAT, CDR2 FQNNGV. V dropped 2 bases and J dropped 0 bases, with 11 bases sitting between them. The CDR3 runs 16 residues. The DNA for the CDR3 is TGTGCCAGCAGCTTAAGTAGGCCAGCCTCTGGAAACACCATATATTTT. It is translated as CASSLSRPASGNTIYF.

This chain links TRBV19 with TRBJ1-5; the D gene is possibly TRBD1 (5 bases). The germline gives CDR1 LNHDA, CDR2 SQIVND (reference sequence). CDR3 length: 15 residues. Trimming removed 3 bases at V and 2 bases at J, with 11 bases between. The CDR3 DNA reads as TGTGCCAGTAGTATGTACCAGGGAGGCAATCAGCCCCAGCATTTT. Its protein is CASSMYQGGNQPQHF.

This chain links TRBV11-2 with TRBJ1-1; D remains ambiguous. This CDR3 region has 16 residues. Germline values: CDR1 SGHAT, CDR2 FQNNGV. Between the trimmed V and J ends, which lost 5 bases and 1 base, there was a span of 17 bases. The CDR3 bases are TGTGCCAGCAGCCTCGAGCCCAGTCGGTGGAACACTGAAGCTTTCTTT. Residues: CASSLEPSRWNTEAFF.

The rearrangement uses TRBV5-6 and TRBJ2-6; D is unresolved. Germline V CDR1 and CDR2: SGHDT, YYEEEE. The V end was cut by 1 base, the J end by 0 bases, with 5 bases between. This CDR3 is 15 amino acids long. The chain's CDR3 is CASSLLASGANVLTF. Here the CDR3 DNA reads TGTGCCAGCAGCTTGCTGGCCTCTGGGGCCAACGTCCTGACTTTC.

The chain carries TRBV2 and TRBJ1-2; possible D gene TRBD1, 6 bases. Germline V gene lookup returns CDR1 SNHLY and CDR2 FYNNEI. The CDR3 runs 11 residues. Trimming took 9 bases from V and 5 from J, leaving 10 bases between them. CDR3 sequence (DNA): TGTGCCAGGTACCAGGGGTATGGCTACACCTTC. As protein: CARYQGYGYTF.

V is TRBV11-3 and J is TRBJ2-3, with 10 bases lining up with TRBD2. V dropped 4 bases and J dropped 5; count of bases not matched to a gene: 9. CDR1 is SGHNT and CDR2 is YENEEA in the germline V gene. This CDR3 spans 16 amino acids. CDR3 coding DNA: TGTGCCAGCAGCTCCCCCCGGGCTAGCGGGAGAGATACGCAGTATTTT. This gives the protein CASSSPRASGRDTQYF. The full variable domain, its missing parts supplied by reference TRBV11-3 and TRBJ2-3, is EAGVVQSPRYKIIEKKQPVAFWCNPISGHNTLYWYLQNLGQGPELLIRYENEEAVDDSQLPKDRFSAERLKGVDSTLKIQPAELGDSAVYLCASSSPRASGRDTQYFGPGTRLTVL.

This chain joins TRBV6-2 or TRBV6-3 and TRBJ1-2; D might be TRBD1 (5 bases). The germline V gene encodes CDR1 MNHEY and CDR2 SVGEGT. The CDR3 has 13 residues. Trimming cost V 4 bases and J 6 bases, with 12 bases left between them. In DNA form, the CDR3 reads TGTGCCAGCAGTTCCAGAGAGGGACATGGCTACACCTTC. It translates to CASSSREGHGYTF.

This chain joins TRBV6-2 or TRBV6-3 and TRBJ1-4; 7 bases are a match to TRBD1. This CDR3 has 16 amino acids. The J segment lost 0 bases and the V segment lost 2 bases, leaving 3 bases of the junction unmatched. CDR1 and CDR2 (germline): MNHEY, SVGEGT. The CDR3 DNA sequence: TGTGCCAGCAGTTACGGACAGGACCCAACTAATGAAAAACTGTTTTTT. Protein sequence: CASSYGQDPTNEKLFF.

This rearrangement joins TRBV7-8 to TRBJ2-1; 12 positions agree with TRBD2. Germline-derived CDR1 and CDR2 are SGHVS and FQNEAQ. There are 16 residues in the CDR3. Unmatched junction bases numbered 7, after V lost 7 bases and J lost 3 bases. CDR3 in DNA: TGTGCCAGCATCCCCCCGGGACTAGCGGGCTACAATGAGCAGTTCTTC. Residues: CASIPPGLAGYNEQFF.

Worth noting for this clone: Other nucleotide sequences from this sample produce the same CDR3. The J gene is TRBJ2-1, the V gene TRBV6-2 or TRBV6-3; 14 nucleotides match TRBD2. CDR3 length equals 15 residues. Germline V CDR1 and CDR2: MNHEY, SVGEGT. V shed 5 bases and J 7 bases; nucleotides not matched to a gene: 4. The CDR3 DNA is TGTGCCAGCAGTCGACTAGCGGGAGGGCTAAATGAGCAGTTCTTC. Its translation is CASSRLAGGLNEQFF.

V and J are TRBV29-1 and TRBJ2-7; TRBD2 aligns across 8 bases. This CDR3 spans 12 amino acids. CDR1 is SQVTM and CDR2 is ANQGSEA in the germline V gene. The V and J ends lost 4 bases and 2 bases, in that order; junction bases with no gene match: 1. CDR3 DNA: TGCAGCGTTGGCGGGGGGCCCTACGAGCAGTACTTC. Protein: CSVGGGPYEQYF.

This clone was seen a handful of times. This chain connects TRBV29-1 to TRBJ2-1, with 9 bases identical to TRBD2. Germline V CDR1 and CDR2: SQVTM, ANQGSEA. The length of the CDR3 is 14 residues. J gave up 6 bases and V 7 bases, and 10 bases lay outside the gene matches. The DNA for the CDR3 is TGCAGCGACATCTTGGCGGGAGGGGTCAATGAGCAGTTCTTC. This sequence encodes CSDILAGGVNEQFF.

CDR3 sequence (DNA): TGTGCCACCAGCAGGGACAGGGGTGGCTACACCTTC. Protein product: CATSRDRGGYTF. The genes are TRBV15 and TRBJ1-2; 9 bases are shared with TRBD1. The CDR3 runs to 12 residues. Unmatched junction bases numbered 0, after V lost 3 bases and J lost 7 bases. Germline-derived CDR1 and CDR2 are LNHNV and YYDKDF (reference sequence).

CDR3 bases: TGTGCCACCAGCAGAGATCCAGGAGCGTCCTACGAGCAGTACTTC. Translation: CATSRDPGASYEQYF. This chain joins TRBV15 and TRBJ2-7; D remains unclear. The V gene's germline CDR1 is LNHNV and CDR2 YYDKDF (reference sequence). The V end lost 0 bases, the J end lost 1 base, and 10 bases lay between the germline ends. The CDR3 spans 15 residues.

This chain connects TRBV7-8 to TRBJ1-2; perhaps TRBD1 as D (6 bases). Germline values: CDR1 SGHVS, CDR2 FQNEAQ. V was cut by 5 bases and J by 8 bases, with 15 bases left in between. The length of the CDR3 is 13 residues. The CDR3 loop is CASSGTGLAGYTF. CDR3 DNA: TGTGCCAGCAGCGGCACAGGGTTGGCGGGCTACACCTTC.

The chain recombines TRBV5-4 with TRBJ2-3; TRBD1 is a possible D gene (6 bases). CDR1 is SGHNT, CDR2 YYREEE, per germline (reference sequence). This CDR3 has 15 residues. V lost 0 bases and J 2 bases, leaving 10 bases between the germline ends. The CDR3 region has the DNA TGTGCCAGCAGCTTGGAGGACAGACTCACAGATACGCAGTATTTT. Residues: CASSLEDRLTDTQYF.

This clone came up once. This chain uses TRBV28 with TRBJ1-2, with 7 nucleotides matching TRBD1. The junction had 4 bases not matched to a gene; V was cut back by 3 bases and J by 12 bases. The germline V gene has CDR1 MDHEN and CDR2 SYDVKM. CDR3 size: 11 residues. CDR3 coding DNA: TGTGCCAGCAGTTTTATGGACAGGAACACCTTC. Residues: CASSFMDRNTF.

The V call is TRBV19, the J call TRBJ2-5; possibly TRBD1 for D (5 bases). Germline CDR1 LNHDA, CDR2 SQIVND (reference sequence). This CDR3 spans 16 amino acids. V shed 5 bases and J shed 1 base, with 17 bases lying between them. The CDR3 here is CASSQGGPAFQETQYF. DNA of the CDR3: TGTGCCAGTAGTCAGGGCGGTCCGGCATTCCAAGAGACCCAGTACTTC.